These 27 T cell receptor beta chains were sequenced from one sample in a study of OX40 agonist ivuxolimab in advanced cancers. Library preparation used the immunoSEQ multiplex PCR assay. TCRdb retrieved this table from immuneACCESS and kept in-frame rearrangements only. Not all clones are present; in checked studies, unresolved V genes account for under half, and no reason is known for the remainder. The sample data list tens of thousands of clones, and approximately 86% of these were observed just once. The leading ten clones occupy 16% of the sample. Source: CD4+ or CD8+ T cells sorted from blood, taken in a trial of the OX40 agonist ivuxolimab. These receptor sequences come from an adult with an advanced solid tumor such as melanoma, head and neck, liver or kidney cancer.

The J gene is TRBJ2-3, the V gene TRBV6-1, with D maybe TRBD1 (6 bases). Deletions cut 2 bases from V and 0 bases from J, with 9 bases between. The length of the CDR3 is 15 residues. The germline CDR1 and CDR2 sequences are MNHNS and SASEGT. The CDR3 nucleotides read TGTGCCAGCAGTGAAAACAGGGCTAGCACAGATACGCAGTATTTT. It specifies CASSENRASTDTQYF.

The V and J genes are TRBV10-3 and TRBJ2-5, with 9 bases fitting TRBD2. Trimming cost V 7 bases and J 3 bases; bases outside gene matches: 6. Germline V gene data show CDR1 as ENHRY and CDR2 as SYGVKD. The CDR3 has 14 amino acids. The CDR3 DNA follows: TGTGCCATCAAGGGCGGGAGGGCCGAAGAGACCCAGTACTTC. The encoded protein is CAIKGGRAEETQYF.

The CDR3 DNA reads TGTGCCAGCAATTGGCGGGAGCCCTACGAGCAGTACTTC. This codes for CASNWREPYEQYF. The genes are TRBV6-5 and TRBJ2-7; 7 bases are shared with TRBD2. J was trimmed by 2 bases and V by 7 bases; bases with no gene match: 5. The CDR3 spans 13 residues. CDR1 is MNHEY and CDR2 is SVGAGI in the germline V gene.

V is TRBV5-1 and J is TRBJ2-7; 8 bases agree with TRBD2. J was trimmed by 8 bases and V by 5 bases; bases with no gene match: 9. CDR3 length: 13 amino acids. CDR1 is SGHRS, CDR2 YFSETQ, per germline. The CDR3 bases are TGCGCCAGCAGAGACTTAACTAGCGGTCAGCAGTACTTC. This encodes CASRDLTSGQQYF.

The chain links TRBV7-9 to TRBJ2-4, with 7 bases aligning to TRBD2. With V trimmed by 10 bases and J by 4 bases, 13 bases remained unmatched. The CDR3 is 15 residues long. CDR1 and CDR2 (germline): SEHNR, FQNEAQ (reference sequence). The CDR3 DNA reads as TGTGCCACCCGCAGAAGTGGGGAGGGAAAAAACATTCAGTACTTC. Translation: CATRRSGEGKNIQYF.

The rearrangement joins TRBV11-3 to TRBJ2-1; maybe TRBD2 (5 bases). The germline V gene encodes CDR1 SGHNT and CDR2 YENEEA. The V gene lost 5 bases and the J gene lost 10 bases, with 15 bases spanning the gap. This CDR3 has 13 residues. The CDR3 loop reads CASSLGGAGEQFF. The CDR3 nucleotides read TGTGCCAGCAGCCTAGGCGGCGCGGGCGAGCAGTTCTTC.

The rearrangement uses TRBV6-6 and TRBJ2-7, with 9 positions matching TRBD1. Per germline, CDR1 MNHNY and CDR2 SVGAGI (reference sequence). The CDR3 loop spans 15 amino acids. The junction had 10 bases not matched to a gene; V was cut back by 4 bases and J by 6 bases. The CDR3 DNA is TGTGCCAGCAGTTCCCTGACAGGGGGGATAGCCGAGCAGTACTTC. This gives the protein CASSSLTGGIAEQYF.

DNA of the CDR3: TGTGCCAGCAGTGGCCTTAGCAGGGGGCGAGCAGATACGCAGTATTTT. Translation gives CASSGLSRGRADTQYF. The chain couples TRBV28 to TRBJ2-3, with 8 bases identical to TRBD1. Germline V gene sequence: CDR1 MDHEN, CDR2 SYDVKM. The CDR3 totals 16 residues. V gave up 5 bases and J gave up 4 bases; unmatched junction bases: 11.

The CDR3 reads CATSFEGLGTYEQYF. DNA for the CDR3: TGTGCCACCTCTTTTGAGGGCCTGGGGACCTACGAGCAGTACTTC. This rearrangement joins TRBV2 to TRBJ2-7; D is perhaps TRBD2 (5 bases). The CDR3 extends over 15 amino acids. V lost 10 bases, J lost 2 bases, and 21 bases lay in between. Germline CDR1 SNHLY, CDR2 FYNNEI.

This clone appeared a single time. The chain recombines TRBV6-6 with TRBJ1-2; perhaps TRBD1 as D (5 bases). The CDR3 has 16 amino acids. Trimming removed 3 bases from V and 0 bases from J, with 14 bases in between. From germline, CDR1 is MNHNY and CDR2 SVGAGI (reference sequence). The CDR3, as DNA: TGTGCCAGCAGTTATAAGGGGACGAGAGCTAACTATGGCTACACCTTC. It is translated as CASSYKGTRANYGYTF.

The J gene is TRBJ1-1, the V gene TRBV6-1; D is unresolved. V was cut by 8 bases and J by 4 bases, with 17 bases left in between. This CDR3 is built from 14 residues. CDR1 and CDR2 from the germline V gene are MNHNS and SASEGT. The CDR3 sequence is CASWQAGLGTEAFF. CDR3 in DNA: TGTGCCAGCTGGCAGGCGGGTTTGGGCACTGAAGCTTTCTTT.

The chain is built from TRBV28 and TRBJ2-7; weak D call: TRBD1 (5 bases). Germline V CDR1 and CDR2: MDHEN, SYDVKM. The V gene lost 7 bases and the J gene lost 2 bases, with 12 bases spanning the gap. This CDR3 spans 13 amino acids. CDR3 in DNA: TGTGCCAGCACGCGGCAGGGCCCCTACGAGCAGTACTTC. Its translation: CASTRQGPYEQYF.

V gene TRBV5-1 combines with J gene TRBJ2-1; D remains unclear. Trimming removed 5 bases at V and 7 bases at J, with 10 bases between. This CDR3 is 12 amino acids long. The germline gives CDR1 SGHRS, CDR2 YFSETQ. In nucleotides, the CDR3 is TGCGCCAGCAGGCTGTCGTCGAATGAGCAGTTCTTC. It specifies CASRLSSNEQFF.

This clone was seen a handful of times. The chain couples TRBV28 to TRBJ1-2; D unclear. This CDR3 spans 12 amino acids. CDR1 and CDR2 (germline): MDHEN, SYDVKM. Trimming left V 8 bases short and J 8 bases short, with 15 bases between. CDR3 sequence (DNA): TGTGCCAGCCGGAGGGCGAGGTGGGGCTACACCTTC. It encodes CASRRARWGYTF.

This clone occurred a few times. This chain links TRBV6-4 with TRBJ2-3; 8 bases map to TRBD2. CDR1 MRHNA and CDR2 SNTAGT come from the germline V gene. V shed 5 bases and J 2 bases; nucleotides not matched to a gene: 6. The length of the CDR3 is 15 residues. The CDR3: CASSKLAESTDTQYF. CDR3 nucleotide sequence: TGTGCCAGCAGTAAACTAGCGGAGTCCACAGATACGCAGTATTTT.

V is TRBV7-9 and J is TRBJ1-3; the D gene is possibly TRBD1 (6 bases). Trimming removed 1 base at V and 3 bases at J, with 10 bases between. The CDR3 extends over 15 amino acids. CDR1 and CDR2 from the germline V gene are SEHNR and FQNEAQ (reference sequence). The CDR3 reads CASSLGTGNGNTIYF. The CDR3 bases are TGTGCCAGCAGCTTAGGTACAGGGAATGGAAACACCATATATTTT.

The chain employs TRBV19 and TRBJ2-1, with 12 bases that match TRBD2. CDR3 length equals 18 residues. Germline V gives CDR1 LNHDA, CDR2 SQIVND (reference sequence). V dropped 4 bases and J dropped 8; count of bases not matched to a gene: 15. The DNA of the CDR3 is TGTGCCAGTAGTACTACAATCCCGACTAGCGGGAGTATGTATGAGCAGTTCTTC. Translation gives CASSTTIPTSGSMYEQFF.

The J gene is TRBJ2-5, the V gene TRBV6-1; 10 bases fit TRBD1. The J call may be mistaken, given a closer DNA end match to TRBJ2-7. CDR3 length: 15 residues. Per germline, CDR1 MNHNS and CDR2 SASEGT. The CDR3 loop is CASSEETGGGYEQYF. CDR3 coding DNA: TGTGCCAGCAGTGAAGAGACAGGGGGCGGCTACGAGCAGTACTTC.

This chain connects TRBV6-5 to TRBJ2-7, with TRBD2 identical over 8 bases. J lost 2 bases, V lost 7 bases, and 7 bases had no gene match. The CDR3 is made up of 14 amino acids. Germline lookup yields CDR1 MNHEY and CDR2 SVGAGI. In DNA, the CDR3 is TGTGCCAGCACCTCCAGCGGGAGCACCTACGAGCAGTACTTC. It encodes CASTSSGSTYEQYF.

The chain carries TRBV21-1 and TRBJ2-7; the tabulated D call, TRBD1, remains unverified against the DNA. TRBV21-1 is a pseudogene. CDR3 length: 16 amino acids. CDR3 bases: TGTGCCGGACCCTGTTTTGGACACCCCGACCCCTACGAGCAGTACTTC. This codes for CAGPCFGHPDPYEQYF.

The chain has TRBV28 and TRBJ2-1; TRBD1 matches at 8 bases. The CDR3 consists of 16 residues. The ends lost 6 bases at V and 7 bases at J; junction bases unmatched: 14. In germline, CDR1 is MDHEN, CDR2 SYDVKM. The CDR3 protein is CASRKHGTGLGNEQFF. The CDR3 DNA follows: TGTGCCAGCAGAAAACACGGGACAGGTTTGGGGAATGAGCAGTTCTTC. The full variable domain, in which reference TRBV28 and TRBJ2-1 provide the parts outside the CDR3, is DVKVTQSSRYLVKRTGEKVFLECVQDMDHENMFWYRQDPGLGLRLIYFSYDVKMKEKGDIPEGYSVSREKKERFSLILESASTNQTSMYLCASRKHGTGLGNEQFFGPGTRLTVL.

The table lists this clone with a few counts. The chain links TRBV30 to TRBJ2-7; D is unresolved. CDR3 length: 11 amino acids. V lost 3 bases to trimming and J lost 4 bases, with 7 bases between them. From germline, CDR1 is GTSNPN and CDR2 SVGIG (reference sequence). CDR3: CAWSIRYEQYF. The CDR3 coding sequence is TGTGCCTGGAGCATTAGGTACGAGCAGTACTTC.

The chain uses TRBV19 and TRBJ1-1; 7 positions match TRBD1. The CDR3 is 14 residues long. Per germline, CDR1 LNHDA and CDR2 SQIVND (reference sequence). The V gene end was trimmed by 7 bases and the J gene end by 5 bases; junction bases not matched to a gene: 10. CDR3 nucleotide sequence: TGTGCCAGTAATCACGCAGGGGGTAGTACTGAAGCTTTCTTT. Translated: CASNHAGGSTEAFF.

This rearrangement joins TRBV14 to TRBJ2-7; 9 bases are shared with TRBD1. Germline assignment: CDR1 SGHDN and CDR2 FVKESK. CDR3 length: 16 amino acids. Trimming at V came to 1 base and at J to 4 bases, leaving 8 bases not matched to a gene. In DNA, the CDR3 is TGTGCCAGCAGCCAAGGCCGGGACAGGGAGGGGTACGAGCAGTACTTC. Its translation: CASSQGRDREGYEQYF.

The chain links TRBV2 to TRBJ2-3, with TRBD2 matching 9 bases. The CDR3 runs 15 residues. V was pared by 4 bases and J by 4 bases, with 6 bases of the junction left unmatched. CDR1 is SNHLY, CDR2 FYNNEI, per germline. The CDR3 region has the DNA TGTGCCAGCAGTGGAGCGGGAGGCAGTGCAGATACGCAGTATTTT. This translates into CASSGAGGSADTQYF. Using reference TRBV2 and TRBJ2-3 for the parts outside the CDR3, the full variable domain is EPEVTQTPSHQVTQMGQEVILRCVPISNHLYFYWYRQILGQKVEFLVSFYNNEISEKSEIFDDQFSVERPDGSNFTLKIRSTKLEDSAMYFCASSGAGGSADTQYFGPGTRLTVL.

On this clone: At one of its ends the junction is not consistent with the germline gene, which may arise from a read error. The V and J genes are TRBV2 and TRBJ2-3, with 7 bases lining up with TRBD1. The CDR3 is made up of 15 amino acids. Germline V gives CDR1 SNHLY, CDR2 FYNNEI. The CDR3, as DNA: TGTGCCAGCAGCGAAGACAGGGTTAGGCCAGATACGCAGTATTTT. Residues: CASSEDRVRPDTQYF.

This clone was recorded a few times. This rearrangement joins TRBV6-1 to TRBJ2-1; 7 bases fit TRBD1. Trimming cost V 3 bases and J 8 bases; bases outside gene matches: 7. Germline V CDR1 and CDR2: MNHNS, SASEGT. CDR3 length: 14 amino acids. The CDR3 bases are TGTGCCAGCAGTGACAGAGGGGGCCGCTATGAGCAGTTCTTC. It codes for CASSDRGGRYEQFF.